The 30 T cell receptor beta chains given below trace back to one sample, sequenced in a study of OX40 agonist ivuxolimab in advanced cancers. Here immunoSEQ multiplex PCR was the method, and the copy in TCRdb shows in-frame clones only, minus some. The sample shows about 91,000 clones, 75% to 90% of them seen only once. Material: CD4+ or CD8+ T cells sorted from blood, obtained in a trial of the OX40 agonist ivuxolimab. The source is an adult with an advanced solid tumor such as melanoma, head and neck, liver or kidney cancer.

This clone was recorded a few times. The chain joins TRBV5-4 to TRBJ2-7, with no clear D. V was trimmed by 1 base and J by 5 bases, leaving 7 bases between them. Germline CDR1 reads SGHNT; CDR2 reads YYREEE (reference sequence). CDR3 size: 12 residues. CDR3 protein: CASSLQGNEQYF. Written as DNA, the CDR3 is TGTGCCAGCAGCTTGCAAGGAAACGAGCAGTACTTC. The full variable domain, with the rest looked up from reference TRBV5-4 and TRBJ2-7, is ETGVTQSPTHLIKTRGQQVTLRCSSQSGHNTVSWYQQALGQGPQFIFQYYREEENGRGNFPPRFSGLQFPNYSSELNVNALELDDSALYLCASSLQGNEQYFGPGTRLTVT.

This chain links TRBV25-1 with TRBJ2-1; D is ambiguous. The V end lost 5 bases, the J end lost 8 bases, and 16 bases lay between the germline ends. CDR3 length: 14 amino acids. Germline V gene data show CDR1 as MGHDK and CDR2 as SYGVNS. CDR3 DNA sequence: TGTGCCAGCAGTCTTCCGGGTCCCGGTCATGAGCAGTTCTTC. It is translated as CASSLPGPGHEQFF. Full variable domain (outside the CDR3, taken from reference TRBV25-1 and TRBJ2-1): EADIYQTPRYLVIGTGKKITLECSQTMGHDKMYWYQQDPGMELHLIHYSYGVNSTEKGDLSSESTVSRIRTEHFPLTLESARPSHTSQYLCASSLPGPGHEQFFGPGTRLTVL.

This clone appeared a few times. The CDR3 sequence: CASSPGTGYGYTF. The CDR3 DNA reads TGTGCCAGCAGTCCCGGTACCGGCTATGGCTACACCTTC. The chain employs TRBV28 and TRBJ1-2, with no clear D. V was pared by 5 bases and J by 4 bases, with 11 bases between. This CDR3 comprises 13 residues. From germline, CDR1 is MDHEN and CDR2 SYDVKM.

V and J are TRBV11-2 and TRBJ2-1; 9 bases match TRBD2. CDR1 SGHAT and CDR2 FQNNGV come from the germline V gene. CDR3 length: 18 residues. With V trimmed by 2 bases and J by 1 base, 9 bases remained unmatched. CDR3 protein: CASSLIPSGARSYNEQFF. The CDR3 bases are TGTGCCAGCAGCTTAATACCTAGCGGGGCTCGGTCCTACAATGAGCAGTTCTTC.

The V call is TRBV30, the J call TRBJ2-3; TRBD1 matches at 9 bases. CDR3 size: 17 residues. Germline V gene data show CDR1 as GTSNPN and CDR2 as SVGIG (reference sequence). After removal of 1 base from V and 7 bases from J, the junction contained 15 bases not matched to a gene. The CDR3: CAWSANRRDRDMNTQYF. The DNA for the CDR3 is TGTGCCTGGAGTGCAAACCGCCGGGACAGGGATATGAATACGCAGTATTTT.

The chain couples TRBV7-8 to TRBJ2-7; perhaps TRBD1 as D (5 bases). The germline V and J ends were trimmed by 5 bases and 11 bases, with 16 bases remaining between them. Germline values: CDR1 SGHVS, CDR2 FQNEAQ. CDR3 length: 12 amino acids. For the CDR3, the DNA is TGTGCCAGCAGCGCAGATTCGGGCAGGGAGTACTTC. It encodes CASSADSGREYF.

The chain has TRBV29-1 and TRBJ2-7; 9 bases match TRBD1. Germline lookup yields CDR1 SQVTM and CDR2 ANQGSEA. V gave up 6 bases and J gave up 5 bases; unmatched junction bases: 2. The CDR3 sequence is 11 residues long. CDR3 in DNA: TGCAGCGTGGGACAGGGAGACGAGCAGTACGTC. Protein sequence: CSVGQGDEQYV.

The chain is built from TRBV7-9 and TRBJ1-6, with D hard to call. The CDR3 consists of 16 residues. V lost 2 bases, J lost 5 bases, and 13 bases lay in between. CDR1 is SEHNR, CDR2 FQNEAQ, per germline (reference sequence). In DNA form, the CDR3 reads TGTGCCAGCAGCTTACTAGGGAGTTACAATAATTCACCCCTCCACTTT. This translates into CASSLLGSYNNSPLHF.

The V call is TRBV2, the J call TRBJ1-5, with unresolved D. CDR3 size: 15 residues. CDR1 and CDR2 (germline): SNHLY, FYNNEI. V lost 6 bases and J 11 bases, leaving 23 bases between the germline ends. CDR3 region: CASRGTDPLLGAQHF. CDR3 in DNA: TGTGCCAGCAGAGGAACAGACCCGCTATTGGGAGCCCAGCATTTT.

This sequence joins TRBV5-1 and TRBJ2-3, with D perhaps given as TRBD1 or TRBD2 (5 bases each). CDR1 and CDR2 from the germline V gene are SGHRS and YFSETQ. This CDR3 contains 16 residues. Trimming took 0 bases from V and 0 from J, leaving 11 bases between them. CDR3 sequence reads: CASSLVGTPSTDTQYF. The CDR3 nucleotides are TGCGCCAGCAGCTTGGTAGGGACCCCTAGCACAGATACGCAGTATTTT.

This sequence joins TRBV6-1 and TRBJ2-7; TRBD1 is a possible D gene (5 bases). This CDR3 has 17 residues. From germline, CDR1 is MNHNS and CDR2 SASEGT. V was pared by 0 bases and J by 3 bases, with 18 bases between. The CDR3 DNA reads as TGTGCCAGCAGTGAAGCGCCTGGGGCTGGGATGGGCTACGAGCAGTACTTC. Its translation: CASSEAPGAGMGYEQYF.

The CDR3 is CASSPGQGGSNEQFF. The CDR3 DNA is TGTGCCAGCAGCCCGGGACAGGGAGGGTCCAATGAGCAGTTCTTC. The genes are TRBV6-6 and TRBJ2-1; TRBD1 matches 9 bases. Per the germline V gene, CDR1 is MNHNY and CDR2 is SVGAGI (reference sequence). The junction had 9 bases not matched to a gene; V was cut back by 6 bases and J by 6 bases. The CDR3 covers 15 residues.

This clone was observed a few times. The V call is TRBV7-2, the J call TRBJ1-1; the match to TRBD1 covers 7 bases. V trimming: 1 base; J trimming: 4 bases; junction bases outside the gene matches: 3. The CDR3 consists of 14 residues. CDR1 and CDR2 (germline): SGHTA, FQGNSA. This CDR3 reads CASSLGHRGTEAFF. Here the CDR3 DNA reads TGTGCCAGCAGCTTAGGGCACAGGGGCACTGAAGCTTTCTTT.

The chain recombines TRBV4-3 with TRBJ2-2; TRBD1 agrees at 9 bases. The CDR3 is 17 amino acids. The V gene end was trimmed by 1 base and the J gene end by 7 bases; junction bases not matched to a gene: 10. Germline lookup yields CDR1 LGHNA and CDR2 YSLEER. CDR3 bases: TGCGCCAGCAGCCAAGCTCCGGGGACAGGGTATTTCGGGGAGCTGTTTTTT. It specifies CASSQAPGTGYFGELFF.

CDR3 loop: CASGGQGRPGANVLTF. DNA of the CDR3: TGTGCCAGTGGGGGACAGGGGAGACCTGGGGCCAACGTCCTGACTTTC. V usage is TRBV19 and J usage is TRBJ2-6; TRBD1 matches 10 bases. The CDR3 covers 16 residues. Germline loops: CDR1 LNHDA, CDR2 SQIVND (reference sequence). With 8 bases clipped from V and 2 bases from J, the junction kept 6 bases outside the gene matches.

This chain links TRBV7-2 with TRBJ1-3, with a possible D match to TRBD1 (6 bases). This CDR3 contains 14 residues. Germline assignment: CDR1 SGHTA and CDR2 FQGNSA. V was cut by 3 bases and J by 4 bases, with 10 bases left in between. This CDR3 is CASSFTGTGNTIYF. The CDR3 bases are TGTGCCAGCAGCTTTACAGGGACGGGAAACACCATATATTTT.

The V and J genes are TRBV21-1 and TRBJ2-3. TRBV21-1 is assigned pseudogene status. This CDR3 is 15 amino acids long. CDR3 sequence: CASSKAVQDTDTQYF. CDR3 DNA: TGTGCCAGCAGCAAAGCGGTTCAAGACACAGATACGCAGTATTTT.

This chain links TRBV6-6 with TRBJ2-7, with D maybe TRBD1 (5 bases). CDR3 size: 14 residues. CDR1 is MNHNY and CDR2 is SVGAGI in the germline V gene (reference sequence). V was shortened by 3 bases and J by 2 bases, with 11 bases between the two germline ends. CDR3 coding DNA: TGTGCCAGCAGTTATTCCTCACAGGCCTACGAGCAGTACGTC. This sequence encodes CASSYSSQAYEQYV.

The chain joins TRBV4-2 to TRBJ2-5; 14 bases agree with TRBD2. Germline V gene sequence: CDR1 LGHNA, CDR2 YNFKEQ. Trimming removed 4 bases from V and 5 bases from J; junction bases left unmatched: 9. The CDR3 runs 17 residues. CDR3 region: CASSRRGTSGSGETQYF. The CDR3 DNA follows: TGTGCCAGCAGCCGCAGGGGGACTAGCGGGAGTGGGGAGACCCAGTACTTC.

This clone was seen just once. CDR3 DNA: TGTGCCAGCAGTTCAACAGGTTTGGGATCCTATGGCTACACCTTC. This encodes CASSSTGLGSYGYTF. The J gene is TRBJ1-2, the V gene TRBV6-6, with D tentatively TRBD1 (5 bases). Trimming left V 4 bases short and J 4 bases short, with 16 bases between. The CDR3 totals 15 residues. Germline V lookup: CDR1 MNHNY, CDR2 SVGAGI (reference sequence).

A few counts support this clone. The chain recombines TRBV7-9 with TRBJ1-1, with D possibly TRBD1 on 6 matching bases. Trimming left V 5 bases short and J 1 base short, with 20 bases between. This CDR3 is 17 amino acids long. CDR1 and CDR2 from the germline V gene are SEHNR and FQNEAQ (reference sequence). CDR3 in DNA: TGTGCCAGCAGCCCCTCCCCGGGGGGACACGCGAACACTGAAGCTTTCTTT. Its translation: CASSPSPGGHANTEAFF.

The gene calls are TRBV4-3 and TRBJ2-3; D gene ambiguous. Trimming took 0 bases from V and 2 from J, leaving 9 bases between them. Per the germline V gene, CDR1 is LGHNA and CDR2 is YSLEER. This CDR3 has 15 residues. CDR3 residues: CASSQEQSHTDTQYF. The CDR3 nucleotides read TGCGCCAGCAGCCAAGAGCAGTCTCACACAGATACGCAGTATTTT.

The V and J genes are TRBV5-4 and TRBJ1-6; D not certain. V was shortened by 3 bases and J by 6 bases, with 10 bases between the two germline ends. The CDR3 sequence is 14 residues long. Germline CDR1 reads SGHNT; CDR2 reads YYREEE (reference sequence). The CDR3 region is CASSYAGSNSPLHF. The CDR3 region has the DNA TGTGCCAGCAGCTATGCGGGCTCTAATTCACCCCTCCACTTT.

CDR3 residues: CASSPFDLNTEAFF. The CDR3 DNA is TGTGCCAGCTCACCATTTGACTTGAACACTGAAGCTTTCTTT. The chain joins TRBV18 to TRBJ1-1; D is undetermined. V was pared by 2 bases and J by 0 bases, with 7 bases between. Germline V gene lookup returns CDR1 KGHSH and CDR2 LQKENI. This CDR3 has 14 amino acids.

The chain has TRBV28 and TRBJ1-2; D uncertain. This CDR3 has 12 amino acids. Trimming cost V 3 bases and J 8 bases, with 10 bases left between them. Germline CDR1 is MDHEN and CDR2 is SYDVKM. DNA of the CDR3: TGTGCCAGCAGTTTCAGGTCGGTCGGCTACACCTTC. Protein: CASSFRSVGYTF.

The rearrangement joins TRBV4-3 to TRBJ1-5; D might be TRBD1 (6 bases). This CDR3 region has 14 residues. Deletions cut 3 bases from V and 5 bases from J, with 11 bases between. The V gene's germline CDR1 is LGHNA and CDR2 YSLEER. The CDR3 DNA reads TGCGCCAGCAGCCAGAGGGGGAGGGATCAGCCCCAGCATTTT. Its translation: CASSQRGRDQPQHF.

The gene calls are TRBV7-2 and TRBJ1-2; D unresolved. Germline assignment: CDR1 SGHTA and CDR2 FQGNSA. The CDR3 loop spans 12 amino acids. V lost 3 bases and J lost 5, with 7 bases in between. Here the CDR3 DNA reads TGTGCCAGCAGCTTGCGGGGATATGGCTACACCTTC. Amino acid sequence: CASSLRGYGYTF.

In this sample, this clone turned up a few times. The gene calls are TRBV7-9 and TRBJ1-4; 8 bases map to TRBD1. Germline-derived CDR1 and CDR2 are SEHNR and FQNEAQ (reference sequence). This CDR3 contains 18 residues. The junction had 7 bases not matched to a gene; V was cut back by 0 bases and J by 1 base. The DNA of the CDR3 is TGTGCCAGCAGCTTAGCGCTTGGACAGGGAGGAACTAATGAAAAACTGTTTTTT. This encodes CASSLALGQGGTNEKLFF. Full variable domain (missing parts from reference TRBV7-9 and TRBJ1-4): DTGVSQNPRHKITKRGQNVTFRCDPISEHNRLYWYRQTLGQGPEFLTYFQNEAQLEKSRLLSDRFSAERPKGSFSTLEIQRTEQGDSAMYLCASSLALGQGGTNEKLFFGSGTQLSVL.

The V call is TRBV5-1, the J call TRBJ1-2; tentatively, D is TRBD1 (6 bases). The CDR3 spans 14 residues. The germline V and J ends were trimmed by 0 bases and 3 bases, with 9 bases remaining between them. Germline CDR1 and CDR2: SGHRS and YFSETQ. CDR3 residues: CASSLGPGDYGYTF. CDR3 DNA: TGCGCCAGCAGCTTGGGGCCAGGGGACTATGGCTACACCTTC. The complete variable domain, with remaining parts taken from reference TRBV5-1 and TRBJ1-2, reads KAGVTQTPRYLIKTRGQQVTLSCSPISGHRSVSWYQQTPGQGLQFLFEYFSETQRNKGNFPGRFSGRQFSNSRSEMNVSTLELGDSALYLCASSLGPGDYGYTFGSGTRLTVV.

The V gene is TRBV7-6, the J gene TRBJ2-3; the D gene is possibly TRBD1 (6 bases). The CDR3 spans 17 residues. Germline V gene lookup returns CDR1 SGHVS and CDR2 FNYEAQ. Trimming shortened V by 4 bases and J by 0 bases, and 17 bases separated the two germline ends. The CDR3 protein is CASSSDAGTLSTDTQYF. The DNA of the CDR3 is TGTGCCAGCAGCTCAGACGCCGGGACACTTAGCACAGATACGCAGTATTTT.